The clone carrying this T cell receptor (beta chain) appeared once. The antigen is undetermined. TCRdb's copy holds only in-frame clones and misses some; the assay was immunoSEQ multiplex PCR. The sample has about 180,000 clones, about nine tenths seen once. This entry is derived from a study of cytomegalovirus exposure and HLA in healthy donors. General study points: The study labeled about 160 TCR beta chains cytomegalovirus-associated.

The donors belonged to the roughly 130-subject validation cohort, separate from the roughly 700-subject first cohort. V was shortened by 10 bases and J by 3 bases, with 19 bases between the two germline ends. Looked up from germline, CDR1 is WSHSY and CDR2 is SAAADI. The CDR3 spans 15 residues. The V call is TRBV10-2, the J call TRBJ1-5; D is perhaps TRBD1 (5 bases). This receptor was taken from a man aged 18 to 30 in good health and CMV-seropositive. The specimen was PBMCs. This CDR3 is CATQQGTAINQPQHF. The CDR3 region has the DNA TGCGCCACCCAGCAGGGCACCGCTATCAATCAGCCCCAGCATTTT.